Listed below are T cell receptor beta chains from one sample, sequenced in a study of CD8 T cells in Susac syndrome. TCRdb itself ran the immunoSEQ multiplex PCR reads through MiXCR, one entry per CDR3 protein. The repertoire includes roughly 130,000 distinct CDR3 sequences, 90% to 95% of them detected once, and around 0.12% sits in the top ten. The sample was CD4+ T cells from PBMCs. All receptors derive from a human donor in good health. The CDR3 runs from the conserved cysteine through the conserved F or W. Each record gives: clone size, J gene, V gene, D gene, CDR3 protein, CDR3 DNA. A D gene is named only where the DNA matches it firmly. Clone size appears in some rows only: once, few, many, or a class for an expanded clone.

clone size: .; J gene: TRBJ2-2; V gene: TRBV6-4; D gene: .; CDR3 protein: CASSKQTANTGELFF; CDR3 DNA: TGTGCCAGCAGTAAGCAGACTGCGAACACCGGGGAGCTGTTTTTT
clone size: once; J gene: TRBJ1-5; V gene: TRBV19; D gene: .; CDR3 protein: CASRRTEAQPQHF; CDR3 DNA: TGTGCCAGTAGAAGAACGGAGGCACAGCCCCAGCATTTT
clone size: .; J gene: TRBJ2-4; V gene: TRBV7-9; D gene: .; CDR3 protein: CASSNTGGGLAKNIQYF; CDR3 DNA: TGTGCCAGCAGTAATACCGGAGGGGGTCTAGCCAAAAACATTCAGTACTTC
clone size: .; J gene: TRBJ2-6; V gene: TRBV29-1; D gene: .; CDR3 protein: CSVIGTGANVLTF; CDR3 DNA: TGCAGCGTTATAGGGACTGGGGCCAACGTCCTGACTTTC
clone size: .; J gene: TRBJ2-1; V gene: TRBV20-1; D gene: TRBD1; CDR3 protein: CSAPNRGQGTRNEQFF; CDR3 DNA: TGCAGTGCTCCCAACCGGGGACAGGGTACCCGCAATGAGCAGTTCTTC
clone size: once; J gene: TRBJ2-5; V gene: TRBV7-9; D gene: TRBD1; CDR3 protein: CASKGQGASETQYF; CDR3 DNA: TGTGCCAGCAAAGGACAGGGGGCGTCAGAGACCCAGTACTTC
clone size: .; J gene: TRBJ2-1; V gene: TRBV24-1; D gene: .; CDR3 protein: CATSESLGRGPRSYNEQFF; CDR3 DNA: TGTGCCACCAGTGAATCCCTGGGCAGGGGCCCTAGATCCTACAATGAGCAGTTCTTC
clone size: .; J gene: TRBJ2-6; V gene: TRBV20-1; D gene: TRBD1; CDR3 protein: CSANAGTGTSGANVLTF; CDR3 DNA: TGCAGTGCTAACGCCGGGACAGGGACCAGTGGGGCCAACGTCCTGACTTTC
clone size: .; J gene: TRBJ2-1; V gene: TRBV27; D gene: TRBD2; CDR3 protein: CASTLAGTEGNEQFF; CDR3 DNA: TGTGCCAGCACCTTAGCGGGCACGGAGGGGAATGAGCAGTTCTTC
clone size: .; J gene: TRBJ2-6; V gene: TRBV19; D gene: .; CDR3 protein: CASSIGVRLSGANVLTF; CDR3 DNA: TGTGCCAGTAGTATCGGGGTTAGGCTCTCTGGGGCCAACGTCCTGACTTTC
clone size: .; J gene: TRBJ2-7; V gene: TRBV11-2; D gene: .; CDR3 protein: CASSLVQNPSYEQYF; CDR3 DNA: TGTGCCAGCAGCTTAGTTCAGAATCCCAGCTACGAGCAGTACTTC
clone size: .; J gene: TRBJ2-7; V gene: TRBV7-2; D gene: .; CDR3 protein: CASSLGVHRVANEQYF; CDR3 DNA: TGTGCCAGCAGCTTAGGGGTTCATCGGGTCGCTAACGAGCAGTACTTC
clone size: .; J gene: TRBJ2-3; V gene: TRBV5-1; D gene: .; CDR3 protein: CASSPPGPSTDTQYF; CDR3 DNA: TGCGCCAGCAGCCCTCCGGGACCAAGTACAGATACGCAGTATTTT
clone size: .; J gene: TRBJ2-2; V gene: TRBV5-1; D gene: .; CDR3 protein: CASSLKLANTGELFF; CDR3 DNA: TGCGCCAGCAGCTTGAAACTAGCGAACACCGGGGAGCTGTTTTTT
clone size: .; J gene: TRBJ2-6; V gene: TRBV20-1; D gene: .; CDR3 protein: CSARQSSGANVLTF; CDR3 DNA: TGCAGTGCCAGACAAAGCTCTGGGGCCAACGTCCTGACTTTC
clone size: once; J gene: TRBJ2-7; V gene: TRBV20-1; D gene: TRBD2; CDR3 protein: CSFLAGLDEQYF; CDR3 DNA: TGCAGTTTCCTAGCGGGGTTGGACGAGCAGTACTTC
clone size: once; J gene: TRBJ2-5; V gene: TRBV12-3/TRBV12-4; D gene: .; CDR3 protein: CASSLALGQPLRYQETQYF; CDR3 DNA: TGTGCCAGCAGTTTAGCCCTGGGGCAGCCACTTCGGTACCAAGAGACCCAGTACTTC
clone size: .; J gene: TRBJ2-3; V gene: TRBV29-1; D gene: TRBD2; CDR3 protein: CSVESSGKADTQYF; CDR3 DNA: TGCAGCGTTGAATCTAGCGGGAAGGCAGATACGCAGTATTTT
clone size: .; J gene: TRBJ2-5; V gene: TRBV3-1; D gene: .; CDR3 protein: CASTLGTLETQYF; CDR3 DNA: TGTGCCAGCACCCTAGGGACGTTGGAGACCCAGTACTTC
clone size: .; J gene: TRBJ2-7; V gene: TRBV7-2; D gene: .; CDR3 protein: CASSLVASSYEQYF; CDR3 DNA: TGTGCCAGCAGCTTAGTGGCTAGCAGCTACGAGCAGTACTTC
clone size: .; J gene: TRBJ2-1; V gene: TRBV15; D gene: TRBD2; CDR3 protein: CATSWREMSNEQFF; CDR3 DNA: TGTGCCACCAGCTGGCGGGAGATGTCCAATGAGCAGTTCTTC
clone size: once; J gene: TRBJ2-1; V gene: TRBV18; D gene: TRBD1; CDR3 protein: CASSPPGQGFMIYNEQFF; CDR3 DNA: TGTGCCAGCTCACCGCCGGGACAGGGGTTTATGATCTACAATGAGCAGTTCTTC